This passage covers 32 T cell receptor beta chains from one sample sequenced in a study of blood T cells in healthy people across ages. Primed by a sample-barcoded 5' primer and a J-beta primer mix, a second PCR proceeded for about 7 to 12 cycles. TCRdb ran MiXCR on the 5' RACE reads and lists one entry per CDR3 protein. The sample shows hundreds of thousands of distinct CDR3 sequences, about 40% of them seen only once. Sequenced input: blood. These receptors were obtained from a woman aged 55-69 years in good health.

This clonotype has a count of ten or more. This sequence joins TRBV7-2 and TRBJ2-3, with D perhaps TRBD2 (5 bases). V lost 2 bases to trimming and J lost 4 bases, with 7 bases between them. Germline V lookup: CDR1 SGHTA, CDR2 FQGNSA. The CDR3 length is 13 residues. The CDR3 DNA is TGTGCCAGCAGCTTACCGGGGTCAGATACGCAGTATTTT. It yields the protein CASSLPGSDTQYF.

The CDR3 DNA follows: TGTGCCAGCAGCGCCTTAGGTCGGGGGCTGGGAAGCACAGATACGCAGTATTTT. Translated, it gives CASSALGRGLGSTDTQYF. J is TRBJ2-3 and V is TRBV28; D may be TRBD1 or TRBD2 (6 bases each). The CDR3 sequence is 18 residues long. Germline V gene data show CDR1 as MDHEN and CDR2 as SYDVKM. V was cut by 6 bases and J by 0 bases, with 22 bases left in between.

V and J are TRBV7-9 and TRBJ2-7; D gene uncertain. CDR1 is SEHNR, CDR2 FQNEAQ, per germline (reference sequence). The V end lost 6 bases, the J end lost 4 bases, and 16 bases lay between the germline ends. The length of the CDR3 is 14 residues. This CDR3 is CASSYRAPEYEQYF. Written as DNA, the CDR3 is TGTGCCAGCAGTTACCGGGCGCCAGAGTACGAGCAGTACTTC.

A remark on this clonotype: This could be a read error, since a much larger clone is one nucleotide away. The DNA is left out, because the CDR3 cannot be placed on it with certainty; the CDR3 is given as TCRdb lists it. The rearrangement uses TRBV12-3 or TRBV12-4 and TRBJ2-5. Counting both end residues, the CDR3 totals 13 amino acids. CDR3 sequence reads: CASILAYQETQYF.

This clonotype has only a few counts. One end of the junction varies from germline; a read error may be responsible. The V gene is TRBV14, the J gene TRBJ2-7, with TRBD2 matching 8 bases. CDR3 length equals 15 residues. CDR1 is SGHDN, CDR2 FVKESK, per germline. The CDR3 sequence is CASSQDIAGFYGQYF. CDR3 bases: TGTGCCAGCAGCCAAGATATAGCGGGGTTCTACGGGCAGTACTTC.

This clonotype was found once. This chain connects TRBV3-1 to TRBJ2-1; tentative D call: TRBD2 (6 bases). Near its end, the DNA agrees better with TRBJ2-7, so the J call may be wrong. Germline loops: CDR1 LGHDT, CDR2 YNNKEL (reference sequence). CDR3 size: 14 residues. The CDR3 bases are TGTGCCAGCAGCCCGATGGGACTGCTCAATGAGCAGTACTTC. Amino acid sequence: CASSPMGLLNEQYF.

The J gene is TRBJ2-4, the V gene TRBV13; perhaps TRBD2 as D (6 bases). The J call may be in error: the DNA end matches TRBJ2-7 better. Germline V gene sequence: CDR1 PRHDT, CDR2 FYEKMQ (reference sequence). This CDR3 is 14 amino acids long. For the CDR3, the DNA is TGTGCCAGCAGAAGCACTAGCTTCGCGGACGAGCAGTACTTC. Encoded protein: CASRSTSFADEQYF.

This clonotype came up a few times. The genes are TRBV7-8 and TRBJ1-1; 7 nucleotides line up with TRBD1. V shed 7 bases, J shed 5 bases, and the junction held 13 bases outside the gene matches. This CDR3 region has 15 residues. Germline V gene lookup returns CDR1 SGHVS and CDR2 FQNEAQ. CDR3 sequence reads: CASTPGGEVVTEAFF. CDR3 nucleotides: TGTGCCAGCACCCCAGGGGGGGAGGTGGTAACTGAAGCTTTCTTT.

The CDR3 spells CASSYFYGENTEAFF. Written as DNA, the CDR3 is TGTGCCAGCAGTTACTTCTACGGGGAGAACACTGAAGCTTTCTTT. This rearrangement joins TRBV6-2 or TRBV6-3 to TRBJ1-1; D not certain. The CDR3 consists of 15 residues. V was pared by 1 base and J by 1 base, with 10 bases between. Germline V CDR1 and CDR2: MNHEY, SVGEGT.

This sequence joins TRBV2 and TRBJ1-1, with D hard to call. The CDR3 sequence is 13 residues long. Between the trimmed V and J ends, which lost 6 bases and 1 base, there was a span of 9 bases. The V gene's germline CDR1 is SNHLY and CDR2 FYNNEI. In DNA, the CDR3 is TGTGCCAGCAGCTCCAGGTCGAACACTGAAGCTTTCTTT. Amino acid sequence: CASSSRSNTEAFF. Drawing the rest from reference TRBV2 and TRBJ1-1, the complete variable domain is EPEVTQTPSHQVTQMGQEVILRCVPISNHLYFYWYRQILGQKVEFLVSFYNNEISEKSEIFDDQFSVERPDGSNFTLKIRSTKLEDSAMYFCASSSRSNTEAFFGQGTRLTVV.

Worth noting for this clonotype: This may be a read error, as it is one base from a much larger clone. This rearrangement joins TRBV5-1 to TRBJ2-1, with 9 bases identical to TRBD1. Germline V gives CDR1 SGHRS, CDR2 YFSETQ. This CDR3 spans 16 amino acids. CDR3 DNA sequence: TGCGCCGGCAGCTTGGGAGGGACAGGGAGAATAAATGAGCAGTTCTTC. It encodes CAGSLGGTGRINEQFF.

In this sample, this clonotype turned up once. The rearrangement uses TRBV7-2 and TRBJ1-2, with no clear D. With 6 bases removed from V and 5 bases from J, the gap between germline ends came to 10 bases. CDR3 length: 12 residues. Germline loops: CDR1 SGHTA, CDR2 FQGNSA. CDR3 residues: CASSPATYGYTF. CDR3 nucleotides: TGTGCCAGCAGTCCCGCTACATATGGCTACACCTTC. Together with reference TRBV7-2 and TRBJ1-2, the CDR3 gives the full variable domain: GAGVSQSPSNKVTEKGKDVELRCDPISGHTALYWYRQSLGQGLEFLIYFQGNSAPDKSGLPSDRFSAERTGGSVSTLTIQRTQQEDSAVYLCASSPATYGYTFGSGTRLTVV.

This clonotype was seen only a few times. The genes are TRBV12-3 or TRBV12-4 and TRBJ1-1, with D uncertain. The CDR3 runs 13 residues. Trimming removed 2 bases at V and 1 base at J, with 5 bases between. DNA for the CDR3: TGTGCCAGCAGTTTAATGCAGAACACTGAAGCTTTCTTT. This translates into CASSLMQNTEAFF.

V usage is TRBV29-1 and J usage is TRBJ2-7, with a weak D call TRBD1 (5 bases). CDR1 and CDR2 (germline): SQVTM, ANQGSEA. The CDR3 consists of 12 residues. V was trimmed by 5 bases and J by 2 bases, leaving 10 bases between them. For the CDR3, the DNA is TGCAGCGTTACGACAGTACCCTACGAGCAGTACTTC. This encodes CSVTTVPYEQYF.

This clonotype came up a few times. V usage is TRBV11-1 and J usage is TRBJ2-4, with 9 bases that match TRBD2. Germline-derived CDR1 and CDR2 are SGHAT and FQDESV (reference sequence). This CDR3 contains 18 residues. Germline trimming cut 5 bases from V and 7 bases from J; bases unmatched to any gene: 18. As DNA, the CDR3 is TGTGCCAGCAGCGGGGACCCGGGACCCTGGACTAGCGTGAACATTCAGTACTTC. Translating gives CASSGDPGPWTSVNIQYF.

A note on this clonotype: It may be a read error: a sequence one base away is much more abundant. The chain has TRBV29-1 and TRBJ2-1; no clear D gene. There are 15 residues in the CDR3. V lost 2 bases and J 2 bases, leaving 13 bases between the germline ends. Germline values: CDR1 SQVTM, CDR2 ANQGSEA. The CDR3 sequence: CSVESVGRPYNEQFF. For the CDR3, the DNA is TGCAGCGTTGAATCGGTTGGCAGACCCTACAATGAGCAGTTCTTC.

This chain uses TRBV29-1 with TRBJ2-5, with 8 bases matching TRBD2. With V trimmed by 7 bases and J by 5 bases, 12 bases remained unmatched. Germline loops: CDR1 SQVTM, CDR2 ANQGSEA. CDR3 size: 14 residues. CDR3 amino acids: CSAPGGGQVETQYF. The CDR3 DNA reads TGCAGCGCCCCGGGGGGGGGGCAGGTTGAGACCCAGTACTTC.

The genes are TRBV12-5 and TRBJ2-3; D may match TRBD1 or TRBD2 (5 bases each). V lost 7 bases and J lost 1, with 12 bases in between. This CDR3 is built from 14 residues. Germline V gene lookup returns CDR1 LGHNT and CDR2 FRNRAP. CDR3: CASAPLGGTDTQYF. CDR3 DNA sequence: TGTGCTAGTGCCCCCTTGGGGGGCACAGATACGCAGTATTTT. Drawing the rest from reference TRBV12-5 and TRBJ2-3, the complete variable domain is DARVTQTPRHKVTEMGQEVTMRCQPILGHNTVFWYRQTMMQGLELLAYFRNRAPLDDSGMPKDRFSAEMPDATLATLKIQPSEPRDSAVYFCASAPLGGTDTQYFGPGTRLTVL.

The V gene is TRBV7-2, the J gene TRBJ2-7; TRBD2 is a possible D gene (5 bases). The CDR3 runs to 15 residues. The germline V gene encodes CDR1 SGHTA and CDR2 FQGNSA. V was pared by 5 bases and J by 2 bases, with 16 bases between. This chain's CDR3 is CASSPGTRIPYEQYF. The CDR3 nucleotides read TGTGCCAGCAGCCCCGGAACTAGAATTCCCTACGAGCAGTACTTC. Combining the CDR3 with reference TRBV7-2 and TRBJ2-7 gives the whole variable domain GAGVSQSPSNKVTEKGKDVELRCDPISGHTALYWYRQSLGQGLEFLIYFQGNSAPDKSGLPSDRFSAERTGGSVSTLTIQRTQQEDSAVYLCASSPGTRIPYEQYFGPGTRLTVT.

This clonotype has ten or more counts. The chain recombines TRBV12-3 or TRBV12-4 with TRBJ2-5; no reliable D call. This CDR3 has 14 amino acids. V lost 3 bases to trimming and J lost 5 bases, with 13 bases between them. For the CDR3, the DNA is TGTGCCAGCAGTTTTTCAGGCCTCGGGGAGACCCAGTACTTC. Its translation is CASSFSGLGETQYF.

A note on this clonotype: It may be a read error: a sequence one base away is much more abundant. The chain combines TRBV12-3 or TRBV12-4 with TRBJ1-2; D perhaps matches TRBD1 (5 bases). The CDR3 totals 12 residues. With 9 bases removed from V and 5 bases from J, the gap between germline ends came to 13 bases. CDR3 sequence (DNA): TGTGCCAGTGGGTGGGGGAGTTATGGCTACACCTTC. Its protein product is CASGWGSYGYTF.

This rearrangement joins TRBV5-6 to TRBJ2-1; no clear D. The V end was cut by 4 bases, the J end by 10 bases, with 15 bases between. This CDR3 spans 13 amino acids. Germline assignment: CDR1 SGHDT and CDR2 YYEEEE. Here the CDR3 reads CASSVEWREEQFF. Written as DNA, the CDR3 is TGTGCCAGCAGCGTGGAATGGCGAGAAGAGCAGTTCTTC.

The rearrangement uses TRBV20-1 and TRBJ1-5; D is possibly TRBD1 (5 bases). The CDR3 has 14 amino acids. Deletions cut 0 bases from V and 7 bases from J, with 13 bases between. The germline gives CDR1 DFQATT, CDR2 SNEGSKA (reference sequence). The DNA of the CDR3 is TGCAGTGCTAGAGATCAAGGGGTAGAACAGCCCCAGCATTTT. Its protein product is CSARDQGVEQPQHF.

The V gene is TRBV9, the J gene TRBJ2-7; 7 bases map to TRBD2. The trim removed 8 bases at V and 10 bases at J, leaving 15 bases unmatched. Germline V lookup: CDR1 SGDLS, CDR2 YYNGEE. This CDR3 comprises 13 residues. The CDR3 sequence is CARTSGGRLSQYF. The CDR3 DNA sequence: TGTGCCAGAACCTCCGGGGGGAGACTTTCCCAGTACTTC.

The CDR3 bases are TGTGCCAGCAGGACAGGCAGGAGGGAGACCCAGTACTTC. Its protein product is CASRTGRRETQYF. This chain links TRBV2 with TRBJ2-7, with D possibly matching TRBD1 (6 bases). The DNA matches TRBJ2-5 better at its end, which makes the J call doubtful. The germline CDR1 and CDR2 sequences are SNHLY and FYNNEI. The CDR3 totals 13 residues.

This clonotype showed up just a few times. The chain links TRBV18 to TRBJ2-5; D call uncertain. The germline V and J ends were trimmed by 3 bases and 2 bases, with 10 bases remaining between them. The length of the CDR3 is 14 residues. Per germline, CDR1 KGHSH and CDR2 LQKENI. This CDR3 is CASSPQDGQETQYF. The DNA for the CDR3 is TGTGCCAGCTCACCGCAGGATGGGCAAGAGACCCAGTACTTC.

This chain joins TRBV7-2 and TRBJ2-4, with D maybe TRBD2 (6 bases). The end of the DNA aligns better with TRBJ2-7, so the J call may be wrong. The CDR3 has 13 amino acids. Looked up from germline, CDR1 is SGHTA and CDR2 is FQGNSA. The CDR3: CASSQGLLYEQYF. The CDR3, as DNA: TGTGCCAGCAGCCAGGGACTTCTCTACGAGCAGTACTTC.

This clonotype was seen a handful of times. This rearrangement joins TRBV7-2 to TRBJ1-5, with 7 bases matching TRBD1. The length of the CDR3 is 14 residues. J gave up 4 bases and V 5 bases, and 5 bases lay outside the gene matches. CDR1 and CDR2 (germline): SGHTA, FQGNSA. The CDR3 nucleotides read TGTGCCAGCAGCCCTATGACAGGGAATCAGCCCCAGCATTTT. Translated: CASSPMTGNQPQHF.

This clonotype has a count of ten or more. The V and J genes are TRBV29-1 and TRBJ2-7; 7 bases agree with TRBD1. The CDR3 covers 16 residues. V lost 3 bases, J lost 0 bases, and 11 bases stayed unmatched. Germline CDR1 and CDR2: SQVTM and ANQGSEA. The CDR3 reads CSVDTGAPWSSYEQYF. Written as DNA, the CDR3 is TGCAGCGTTGATACAGGGGCCCCATGGAGCTCCTACGAGCAGTACTTC.

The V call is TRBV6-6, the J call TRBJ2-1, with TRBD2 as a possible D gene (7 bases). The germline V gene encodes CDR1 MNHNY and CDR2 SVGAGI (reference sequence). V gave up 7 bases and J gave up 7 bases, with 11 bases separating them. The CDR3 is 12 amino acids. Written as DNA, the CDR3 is TGTGCCAGCAAGGGGGGAGGGAATGAGCAGTTCTTC. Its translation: CASKGGGNEQFF.

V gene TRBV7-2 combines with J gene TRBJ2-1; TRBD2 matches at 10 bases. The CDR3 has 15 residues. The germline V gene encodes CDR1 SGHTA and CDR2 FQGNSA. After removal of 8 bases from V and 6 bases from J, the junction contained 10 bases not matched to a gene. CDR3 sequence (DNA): TGTGCCAGCGGCACGCCGGGACTAGCGATCAATGAGCAGTTCTTC. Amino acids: CASGTPGLAINEQFF.

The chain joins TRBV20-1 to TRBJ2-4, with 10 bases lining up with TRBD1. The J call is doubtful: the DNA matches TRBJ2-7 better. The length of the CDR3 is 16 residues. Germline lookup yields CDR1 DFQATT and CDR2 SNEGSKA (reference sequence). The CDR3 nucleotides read TGCAGTGCTAGTGGACAGGGGGGTCAGGGTAGCTACGAGCAGTACTTC. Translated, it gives CSASGQGGQGSYEQYF.